This T cell receptor beta chain originates from a study of naive and memory T cell subsets. An equimolar mix of two oligonucleotides served as the beta constant-region primer for TRBC1 and TRBC2. Ligated cDNA was amplified by four rounds of PCR with nested alpha and beta constant-region primers and SP2. TCRdb fed the UMI-ligation and nested PCR reads into MiXCR, producing one record per CDR3 protein. The sample includes about 120,000 distinct CDR3 sequences, 30% to 45% of them seen just once. Separate alpha and beta amplification began at the second PCR step. CD4+ T cell IFNgamma after overnight CMV lysate exposure gave donor CMV status. The V and J ends lost 6 bases and 6 bases respectively, with 19 bases between them. The CDR3 runs to 15 residues. The germline V gene has CDR1 SGHDT and CDR2 YYEEEE.

The V and J genes are TRBV5-6 and TRBJ2-1; D call uncertain. The sequenced sample consisted of central memory CD4+ T cells from blood. The TCR originated in a human donor in good health. CDR3 sequence: CASNHDPRISNEQFF. The CDR3 nucleotides are TGTGCCAGCAACCACGACCCGCGAATTTCCAATGAGCAGTTCTTC. Looking up the rest from reference TRBV5-6 and TRBJ2-1 gives the full variable domain: DAGVTQSPTHLIKTRGQQVTLRCSPKSGHDTVSWYQQALGQGPQFIFQYYEEEERQRGNFPDRFSGHQFPNYSSELNVNALLLGDSALYLCASNHDPRISNEQFFGPGTRLTVL.